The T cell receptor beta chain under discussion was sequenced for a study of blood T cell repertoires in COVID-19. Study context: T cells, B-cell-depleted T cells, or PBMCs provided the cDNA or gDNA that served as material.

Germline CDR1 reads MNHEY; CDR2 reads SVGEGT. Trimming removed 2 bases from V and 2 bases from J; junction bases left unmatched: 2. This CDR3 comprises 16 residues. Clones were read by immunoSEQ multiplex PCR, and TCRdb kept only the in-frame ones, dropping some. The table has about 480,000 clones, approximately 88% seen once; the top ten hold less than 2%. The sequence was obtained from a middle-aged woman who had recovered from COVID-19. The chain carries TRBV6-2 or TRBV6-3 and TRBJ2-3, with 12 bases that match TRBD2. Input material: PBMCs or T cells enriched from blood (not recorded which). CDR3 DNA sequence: TGTGCCAGCAGTTACCCTAGCGGGAGGGACACAGATACGCAGTATTTT. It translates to CASSYPSGRDTDTQYF.